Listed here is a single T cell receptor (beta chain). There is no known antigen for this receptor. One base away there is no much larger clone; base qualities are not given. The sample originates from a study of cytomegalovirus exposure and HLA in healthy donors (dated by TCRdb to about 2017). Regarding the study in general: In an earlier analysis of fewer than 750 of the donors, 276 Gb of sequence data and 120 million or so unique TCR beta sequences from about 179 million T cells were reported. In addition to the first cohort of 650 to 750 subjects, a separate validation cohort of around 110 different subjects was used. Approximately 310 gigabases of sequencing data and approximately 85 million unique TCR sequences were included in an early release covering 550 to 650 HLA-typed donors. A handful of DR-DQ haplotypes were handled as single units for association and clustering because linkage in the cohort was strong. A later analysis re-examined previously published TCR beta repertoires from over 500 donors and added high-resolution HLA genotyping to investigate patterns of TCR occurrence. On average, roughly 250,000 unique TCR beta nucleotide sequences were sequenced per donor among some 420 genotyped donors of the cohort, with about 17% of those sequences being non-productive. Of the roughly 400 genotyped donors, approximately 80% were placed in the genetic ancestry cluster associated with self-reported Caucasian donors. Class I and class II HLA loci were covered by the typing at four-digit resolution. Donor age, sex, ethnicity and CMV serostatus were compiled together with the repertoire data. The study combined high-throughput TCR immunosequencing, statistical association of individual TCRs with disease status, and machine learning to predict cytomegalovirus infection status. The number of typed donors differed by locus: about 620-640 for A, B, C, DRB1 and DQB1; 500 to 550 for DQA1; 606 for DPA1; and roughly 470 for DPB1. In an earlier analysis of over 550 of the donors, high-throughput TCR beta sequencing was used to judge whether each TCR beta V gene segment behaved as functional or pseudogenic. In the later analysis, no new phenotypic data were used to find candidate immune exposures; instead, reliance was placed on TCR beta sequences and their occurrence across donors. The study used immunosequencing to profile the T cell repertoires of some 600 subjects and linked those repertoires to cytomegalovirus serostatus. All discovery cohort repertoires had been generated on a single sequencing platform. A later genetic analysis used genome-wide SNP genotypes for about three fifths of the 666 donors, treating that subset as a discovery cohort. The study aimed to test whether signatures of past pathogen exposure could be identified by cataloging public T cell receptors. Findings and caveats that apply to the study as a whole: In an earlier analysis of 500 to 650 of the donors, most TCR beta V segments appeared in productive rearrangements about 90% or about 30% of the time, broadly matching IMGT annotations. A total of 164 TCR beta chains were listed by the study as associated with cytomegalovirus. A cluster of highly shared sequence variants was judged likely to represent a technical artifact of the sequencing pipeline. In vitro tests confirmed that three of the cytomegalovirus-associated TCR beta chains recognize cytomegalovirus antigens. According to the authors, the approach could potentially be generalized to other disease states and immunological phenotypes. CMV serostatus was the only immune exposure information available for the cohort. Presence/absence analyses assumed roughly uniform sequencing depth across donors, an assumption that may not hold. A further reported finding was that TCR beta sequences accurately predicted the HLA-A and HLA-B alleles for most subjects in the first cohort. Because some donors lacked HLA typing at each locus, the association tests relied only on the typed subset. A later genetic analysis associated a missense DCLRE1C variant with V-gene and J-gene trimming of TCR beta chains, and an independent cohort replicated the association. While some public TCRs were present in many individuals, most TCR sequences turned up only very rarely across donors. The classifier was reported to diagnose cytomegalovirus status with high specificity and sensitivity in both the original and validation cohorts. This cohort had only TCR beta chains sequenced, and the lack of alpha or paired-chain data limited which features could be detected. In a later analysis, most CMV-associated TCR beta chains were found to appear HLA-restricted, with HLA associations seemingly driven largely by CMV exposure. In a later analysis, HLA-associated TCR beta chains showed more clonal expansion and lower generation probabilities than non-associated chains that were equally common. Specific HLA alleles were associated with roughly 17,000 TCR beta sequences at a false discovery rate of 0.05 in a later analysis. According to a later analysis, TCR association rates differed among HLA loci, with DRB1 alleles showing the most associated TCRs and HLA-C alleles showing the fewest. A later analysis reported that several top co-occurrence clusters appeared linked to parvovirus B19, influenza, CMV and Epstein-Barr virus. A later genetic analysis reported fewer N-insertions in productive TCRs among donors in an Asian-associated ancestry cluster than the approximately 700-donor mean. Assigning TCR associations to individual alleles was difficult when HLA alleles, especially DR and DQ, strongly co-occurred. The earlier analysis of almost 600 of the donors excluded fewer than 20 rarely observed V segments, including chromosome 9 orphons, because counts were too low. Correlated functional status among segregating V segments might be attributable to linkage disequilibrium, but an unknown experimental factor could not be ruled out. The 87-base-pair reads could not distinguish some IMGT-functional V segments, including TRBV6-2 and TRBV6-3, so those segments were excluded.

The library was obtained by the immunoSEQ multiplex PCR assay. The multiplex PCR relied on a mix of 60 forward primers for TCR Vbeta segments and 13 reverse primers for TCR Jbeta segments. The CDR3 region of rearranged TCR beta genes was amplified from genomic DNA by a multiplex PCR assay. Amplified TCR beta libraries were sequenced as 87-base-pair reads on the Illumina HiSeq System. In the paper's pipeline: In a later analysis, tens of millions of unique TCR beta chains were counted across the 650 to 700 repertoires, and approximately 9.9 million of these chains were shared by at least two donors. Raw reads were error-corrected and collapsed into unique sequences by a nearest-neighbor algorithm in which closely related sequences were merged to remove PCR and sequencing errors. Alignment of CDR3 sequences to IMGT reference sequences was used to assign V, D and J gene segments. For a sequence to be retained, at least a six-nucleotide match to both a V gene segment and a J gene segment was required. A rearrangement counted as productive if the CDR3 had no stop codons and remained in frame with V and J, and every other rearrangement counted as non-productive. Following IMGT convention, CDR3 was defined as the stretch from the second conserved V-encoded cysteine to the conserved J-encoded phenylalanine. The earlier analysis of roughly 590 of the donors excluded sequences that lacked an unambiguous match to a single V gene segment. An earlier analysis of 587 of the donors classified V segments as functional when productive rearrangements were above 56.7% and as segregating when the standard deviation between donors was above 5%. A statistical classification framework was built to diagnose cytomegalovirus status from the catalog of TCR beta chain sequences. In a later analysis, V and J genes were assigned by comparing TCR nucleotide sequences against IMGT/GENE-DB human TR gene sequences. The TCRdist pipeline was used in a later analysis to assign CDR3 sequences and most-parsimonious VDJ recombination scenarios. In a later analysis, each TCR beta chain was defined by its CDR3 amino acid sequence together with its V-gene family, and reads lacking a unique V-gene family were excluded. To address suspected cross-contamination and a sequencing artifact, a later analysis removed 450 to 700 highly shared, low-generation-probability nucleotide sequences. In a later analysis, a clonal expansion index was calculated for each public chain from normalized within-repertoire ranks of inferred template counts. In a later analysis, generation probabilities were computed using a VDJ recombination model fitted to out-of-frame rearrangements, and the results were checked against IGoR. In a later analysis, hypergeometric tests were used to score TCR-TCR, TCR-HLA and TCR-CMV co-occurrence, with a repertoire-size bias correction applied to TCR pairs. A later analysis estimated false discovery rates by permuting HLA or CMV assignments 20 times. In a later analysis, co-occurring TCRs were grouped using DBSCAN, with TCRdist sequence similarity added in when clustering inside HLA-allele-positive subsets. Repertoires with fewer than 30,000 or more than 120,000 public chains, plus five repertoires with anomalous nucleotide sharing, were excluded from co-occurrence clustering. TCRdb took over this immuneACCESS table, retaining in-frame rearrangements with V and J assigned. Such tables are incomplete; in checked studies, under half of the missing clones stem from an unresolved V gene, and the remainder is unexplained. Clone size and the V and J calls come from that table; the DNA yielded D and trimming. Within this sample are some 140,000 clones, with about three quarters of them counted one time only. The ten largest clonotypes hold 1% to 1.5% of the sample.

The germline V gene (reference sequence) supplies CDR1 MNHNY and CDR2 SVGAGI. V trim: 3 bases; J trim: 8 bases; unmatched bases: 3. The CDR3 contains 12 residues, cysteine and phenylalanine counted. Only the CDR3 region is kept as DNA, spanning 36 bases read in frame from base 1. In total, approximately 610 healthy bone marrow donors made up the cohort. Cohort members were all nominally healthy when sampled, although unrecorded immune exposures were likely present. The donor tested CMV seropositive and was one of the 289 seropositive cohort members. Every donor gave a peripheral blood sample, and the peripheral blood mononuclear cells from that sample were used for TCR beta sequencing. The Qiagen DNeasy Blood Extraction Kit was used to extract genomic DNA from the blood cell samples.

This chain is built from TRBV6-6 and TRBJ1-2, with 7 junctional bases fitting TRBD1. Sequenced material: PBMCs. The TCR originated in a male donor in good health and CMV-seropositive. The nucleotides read TGTGCCAGCAGTTATGGGACAGAAGGCTACACCTTC. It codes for CASSYGTEGYTF.